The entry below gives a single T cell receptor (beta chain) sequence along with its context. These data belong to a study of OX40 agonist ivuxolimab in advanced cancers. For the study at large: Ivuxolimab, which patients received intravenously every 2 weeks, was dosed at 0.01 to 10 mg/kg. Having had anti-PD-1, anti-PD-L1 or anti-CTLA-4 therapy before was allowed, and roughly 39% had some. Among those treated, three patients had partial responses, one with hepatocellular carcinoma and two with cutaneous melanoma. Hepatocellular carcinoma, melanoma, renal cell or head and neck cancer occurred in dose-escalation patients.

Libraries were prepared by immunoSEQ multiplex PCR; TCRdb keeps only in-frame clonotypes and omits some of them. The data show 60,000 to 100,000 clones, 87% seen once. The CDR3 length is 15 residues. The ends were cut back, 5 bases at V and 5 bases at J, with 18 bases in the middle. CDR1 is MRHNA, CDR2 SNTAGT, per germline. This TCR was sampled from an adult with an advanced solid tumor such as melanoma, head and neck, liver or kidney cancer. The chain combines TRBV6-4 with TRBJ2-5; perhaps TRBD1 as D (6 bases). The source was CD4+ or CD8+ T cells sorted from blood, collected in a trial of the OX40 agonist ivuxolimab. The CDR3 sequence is CASSLIQGQGETQYF. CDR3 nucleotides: TGTGCCAGCAGTCTTATCCAGGGGCAAGGGGAGACCCAGTACTTC.